Listed below are T cell receptor beta chains from one sample, sequenced in a study of tumor-infiltrating lymphocytes in primary liver carcinoma. TCRdb fed the multiplex PCR reads into MiXCR, producing one record per CDR3 protein. Of around 170,000 distinct CDR3 sequences listed, approximately 60% are singletons. The sequenced material came from peripheral blood. The receptor source for this set is a man in his forties with primary liver carcinoma and hepatitis B virus infection. Each CDR3 is given with its conserved first and last residue. A D gene is named only where the DNA matches it firmly. Part of the rows lack a size; the others show once, few, many or a class for expanded clones.

D,size,J,V,length,CDR3,DNA
TRBD2,.,TRBJ2-2,TRBV5-1,16,CASPPSSGRNTGELFF,TGCGCCAGCCCCCCATCTAGCGGGAGGAACACCGGGGAGCTGTTTTTT
.,.,TRBJ2-3,TRBV11-2,14,CVSSPGSYTDTQYF,TGTGTCAGTAGCCCCGGGTCCTACACAGATACGCAGTATTTT
TRBD2,.,TRBJ2-7,TRBV12-3/TRBV12-4,15,CTSSVLGRDLEEQYF,TGTACCAGCAGTGTCCTCGGGAGGGACTTGGAAGAGCAGTACTTC
TRBD2,.,TRBJ2-3,TRBV7-8,16,CARSLGGTRTADAQYF,TGTGCCAGAAGCTTGGGCGGGACTAGGACTGCAGATGCGCAGTATTTT
.,many,TRBJ2-5,TRBV29-1,12,CSLLGGQETQYF,TGCAGCCTCCTCGGGGGACAAGAGACCCAGTACTTC
.,.,TRBJ1-6,TRBV30,14,CAWSRDQENSPLHF,TGTGCCTGGTCCCGTGACCAAGAAAATTCACCCCTCCACTTT
.,.,TRBJ2-6,TRBV6-5,16,CASSYSKHSGANVLTF,TGTGCCAGCAGTTACTCGAAGCACTCTGGGGCCAACGTCCTGACTTTC
.,.,TRBJ2-3,TRBV6-1,16,CASREEVSRGGDTQYF,TGTGCCAGCAGAGAAGAAGTGTCCCGAGGGGGAGATACGCAGTATTTT
TRBD2,many,TRBJ2-1,TRBV29-1,15,CSVDRGMSGSGEQFF,TGCAGCGTTGACCGGGGGATGAGCGGGAGTGGTGAGCAGTTCTTC
TRBD2,few,TRBJ2-3,TRBV6-6,17,CASSYSKAGGLADTQYF,TGTGCCAGCAGTTACTCGAAGGCGGGAGGATTGGCAGATACGCAGTATTTT
.,few,TRBJ2-5,TRBV29-1,13,CSVGWVGQETQYF,TGCAGCGTCGGGTGGGTGGGGCAAGAGACCCAGTACTTC
.,.,TRBJ1-5,TRBV10-3,16,CAISDGAQGGNQPQHF,TGTGCCATCAGTGACGGGGCCCAGGGTGGAAATCAGCCCCAGCATTTT
.,once,TRBJ2-5,TRBV6-1,10,CASSLLRVYF,TGTGCCAGCAGTCTCCTTCGGGTGTACTTC
.,.,TRBJ2-2,TRBV29-1,12,CSVRWSAGGLFF,TGCAGCGTCCGATGGAGTGCCGGGGGGCTGTTTTTT
.,.,TRBJ2-3,TRBV29-1,15,CSVEDLNSGADTKYF,TGCAGCGTTGAAGATCTGAATAGTGGTGCAGATACGAAGTATTTT
TRBD2,.,TRBJ2-7,TRBV11-1,17,CASSLGLAGEVDHEQYF,TGTGCCAGCAGCCTGGGACTAGCGGGAGAAGTTGACCATGAACAGTACTTC
.,.,TRBJ2-1,TRBV7-8,14,CASTKGANYNEQFF,TGTGCCAGCACCAAAGGGGCTAACTACAATGAGCAGTTCTTC
.,.,TRBJ2-1,TRBV4-1,18,CASSQRSLGLQSNNEQFF,TGCGCCAGCAGCCAAAGATCATTGGGACTCCAATCTAACAATGAGCAGTTCTTC